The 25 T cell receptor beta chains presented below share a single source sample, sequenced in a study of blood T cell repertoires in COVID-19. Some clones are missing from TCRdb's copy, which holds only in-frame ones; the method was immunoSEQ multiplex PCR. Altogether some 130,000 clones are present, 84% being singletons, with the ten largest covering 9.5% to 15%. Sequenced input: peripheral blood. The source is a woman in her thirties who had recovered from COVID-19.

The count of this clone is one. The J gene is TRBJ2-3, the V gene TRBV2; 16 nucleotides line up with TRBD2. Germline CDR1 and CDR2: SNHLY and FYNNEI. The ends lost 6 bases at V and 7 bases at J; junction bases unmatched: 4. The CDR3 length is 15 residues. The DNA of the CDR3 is TGTGCCAGCAGCTGGGGACTAGCGGGAGGGAATACGCAGTATTTT. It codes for CASSWGLAGGNTQYF.

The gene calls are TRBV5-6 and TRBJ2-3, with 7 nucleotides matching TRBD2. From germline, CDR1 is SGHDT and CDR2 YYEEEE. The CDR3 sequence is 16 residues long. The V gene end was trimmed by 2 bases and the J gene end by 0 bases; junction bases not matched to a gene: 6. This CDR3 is CASSLAAGTSTDTQYF. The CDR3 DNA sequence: TGTGCCAGCAGCTTAGCAGCGGGAACTAGCACAGATACGCAGTATTTT.

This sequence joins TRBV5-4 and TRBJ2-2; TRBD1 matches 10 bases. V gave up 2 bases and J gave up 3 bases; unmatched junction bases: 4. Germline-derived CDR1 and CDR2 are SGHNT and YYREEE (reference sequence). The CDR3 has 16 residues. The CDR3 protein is CASSFGQGEYTGELFF. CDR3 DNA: TGTGCCAGCAGCTTTGGACAGGGGGAGTACACCGGGGAGCTGTTTTTT.

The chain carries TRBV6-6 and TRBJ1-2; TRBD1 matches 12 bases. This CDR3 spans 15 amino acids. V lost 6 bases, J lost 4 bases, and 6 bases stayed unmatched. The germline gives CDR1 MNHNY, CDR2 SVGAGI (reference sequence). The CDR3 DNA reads TGTGCCAGCAGCTCCGGGACAGGGGGCGCCTATGGCTACACCTTC. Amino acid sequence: CASSSGTGGAYGYTF.

CDR3 bases: TGTGCCAGCAGCATCGACAGGGTAGCTTTCTTT. This codes for CASSIDRVAFF. The chain has TRBV12-3 or TRBV12-4 and TRBJ1-1; TRBD1 aligns across 7 bases. The CDR3 sequence is 11 residues long. With 6 bases clipped from V and 10 bases from J, the junction kept 5 bases outside the gene matches.

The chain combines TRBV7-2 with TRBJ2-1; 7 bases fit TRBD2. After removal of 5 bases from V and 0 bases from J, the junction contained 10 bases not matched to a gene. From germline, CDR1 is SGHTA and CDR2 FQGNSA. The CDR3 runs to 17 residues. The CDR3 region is CASSPSLRGSSYNEQFF. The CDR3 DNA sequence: TGTGCCAGCAGCCCCTCACTGCGGGGGAGCTCCTACAATGAGCAGTTCTTC. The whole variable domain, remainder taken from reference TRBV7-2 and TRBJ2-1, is GAGVSQSPSNKVTEKGKDVELRCDPISGHTALYWYRQSLGQGLEFLIYFQGNSAPDKSGLPSDRFSAERTGGSVSTLTIQRTQQEDSAVYLCASSPSLRGSSYNEQFFGPGTRLTVL.

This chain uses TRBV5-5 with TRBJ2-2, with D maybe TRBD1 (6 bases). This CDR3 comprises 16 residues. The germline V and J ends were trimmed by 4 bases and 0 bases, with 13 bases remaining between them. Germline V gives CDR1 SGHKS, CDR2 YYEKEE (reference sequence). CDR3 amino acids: CASSPTGTTNTGELFF. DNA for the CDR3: TGTGCCAGCAGCCCTACAGGGACCACGAACACCGGGGAGCTGTTTTTT. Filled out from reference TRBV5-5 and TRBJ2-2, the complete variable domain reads DAGVTQSPTHLIKTRGQQVTLRCSPISGHKSVSWYQQVLGQGPQFIFQYYEKEERGRGNFPDRFSARQFPNYSSELNVNALLLGDSALYLCASSPTGTTNTGELFFGEGSRLTVL.

CDR3 in amino acids: CASSMGQFDQETQYF. The CDR3 DNA follows: TGTGCCAGTAGTATGGGACAGTTTGACCAAGAGACCCAGTACTTC. This chain connects TRBV19 to TRBJ2-5; 7 bases agree with TRBD1. After removal of 3 bases from V and 0 bases from J, the junction contained 4 bases not matched to a gene. The CDR3 is 15 residues long. CDR1 is LNHDA, CDR2 SQIVND, per germline (reference sequence).

In DNA form, the CDR3 reads TGTGCCAGCTCACCAGGGCCTCTAGAGACCCAGTACTTC. It specifies CASSPGPLETQYF. V usage is TRBV18 and J usage is TRBJ2-5; D gene uncertain. Germline CDR1 reads KGHSH; CDR2 reads LQKENI. The CDR3 sequence is 13 residues long. V gave up 2 bases and J gave up 4 bases, with 8 bases separating them.

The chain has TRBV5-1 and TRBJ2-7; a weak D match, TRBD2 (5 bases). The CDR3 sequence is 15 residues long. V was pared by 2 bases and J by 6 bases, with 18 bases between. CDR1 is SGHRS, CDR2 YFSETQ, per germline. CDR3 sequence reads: CASSFDYTVRGEQYF. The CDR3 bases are TGCGCCAGCAGCTTCGACTATACCGTGCGCGGCGAGCAGTACTTC.

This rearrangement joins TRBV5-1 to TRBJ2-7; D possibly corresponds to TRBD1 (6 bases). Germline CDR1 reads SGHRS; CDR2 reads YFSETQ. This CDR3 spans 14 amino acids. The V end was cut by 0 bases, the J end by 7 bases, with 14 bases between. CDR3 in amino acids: CASSLGNRVEEQYF. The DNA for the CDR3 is TGCGCCAGCAGCTTGGGGAACAGGGTGGAAGAGCAGTACTTC.

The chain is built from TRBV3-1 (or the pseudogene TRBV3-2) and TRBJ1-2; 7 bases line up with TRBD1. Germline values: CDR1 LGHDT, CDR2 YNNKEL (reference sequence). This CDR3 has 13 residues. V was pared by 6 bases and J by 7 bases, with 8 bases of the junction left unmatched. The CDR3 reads CASRRDSSGGYTF. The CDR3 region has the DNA TGTGCCAGCAGACGGGACAGTTCAGGTGGCTACACCTTC.

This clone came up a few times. CDR3 loop: CATSRAPNSPLHF. In DNA, the CDR3 is TGTGCCACCAGCAGAGCTCCTAATTCACCCCTCCACTTT. The chain uses TRBV15 and TRBJ1-6, with no clear D. V lost 1 base and J 6 bases, leaving 4 bases between the germline ends. The CDR3 contains 13 residues. Germline assignment: CDR1 LNHNV and CDR2 YYDKDF (reference sequence).

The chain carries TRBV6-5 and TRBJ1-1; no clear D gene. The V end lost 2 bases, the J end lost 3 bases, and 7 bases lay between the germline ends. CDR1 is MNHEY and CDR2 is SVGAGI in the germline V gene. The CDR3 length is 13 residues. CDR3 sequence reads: CASSYNGDTEAFF. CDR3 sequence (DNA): TGTGCCAGCAGTTACAACGGGGACACTGAAGCTTTCTTT.

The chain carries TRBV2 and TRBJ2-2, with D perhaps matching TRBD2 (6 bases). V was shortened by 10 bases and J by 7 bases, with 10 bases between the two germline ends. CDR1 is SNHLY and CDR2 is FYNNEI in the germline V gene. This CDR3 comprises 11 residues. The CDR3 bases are TGTGCCACCGGGGGTAACGGGGAGCTGTTTTTT. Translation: CATGGNGELFF.

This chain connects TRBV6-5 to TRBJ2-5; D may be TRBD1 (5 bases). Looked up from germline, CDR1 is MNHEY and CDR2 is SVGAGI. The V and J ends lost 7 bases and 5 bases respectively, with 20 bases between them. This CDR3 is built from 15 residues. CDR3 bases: TGTGCCAGCACCCCACCTACAGGCTCATCGGAGACCCAGTACTTC. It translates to CASTPPTGSSETQYF.

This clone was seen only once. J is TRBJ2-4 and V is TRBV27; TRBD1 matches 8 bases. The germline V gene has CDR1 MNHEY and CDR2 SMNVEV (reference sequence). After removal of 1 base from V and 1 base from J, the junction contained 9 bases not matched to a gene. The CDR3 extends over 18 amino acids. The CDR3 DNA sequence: TGTGCCAGCAGTTTATTGTCCGGACAGGGCAAGGCCAAAAACATTCAGTACTTC. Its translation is CASSLLSGQGKAKNIQYF.

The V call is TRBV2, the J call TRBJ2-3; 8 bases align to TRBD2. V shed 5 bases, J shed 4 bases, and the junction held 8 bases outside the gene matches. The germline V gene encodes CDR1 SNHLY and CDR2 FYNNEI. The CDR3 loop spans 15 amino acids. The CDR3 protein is CASSISGGGSDTQYF. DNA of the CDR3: TGTGCCAGCAGTATAAGCGGGGGAGGCTCAGATACGCAGTATTTT.

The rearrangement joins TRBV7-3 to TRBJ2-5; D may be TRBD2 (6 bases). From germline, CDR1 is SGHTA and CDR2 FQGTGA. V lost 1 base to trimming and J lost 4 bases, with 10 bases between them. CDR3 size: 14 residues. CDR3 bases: TGTGCCAGCAGCTTAAATCCAGCGGGAGAGACCCAGTACTTC. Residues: CASSLNPAGETQYF.

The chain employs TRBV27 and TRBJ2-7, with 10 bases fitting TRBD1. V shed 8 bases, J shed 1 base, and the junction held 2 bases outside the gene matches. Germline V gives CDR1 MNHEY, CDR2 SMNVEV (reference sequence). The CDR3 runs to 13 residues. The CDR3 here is CASRGQGSYEQYF. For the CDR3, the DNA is TGTGCCAGCCGGGGACAGGGGTCCTACGAGCAGTACTTC.

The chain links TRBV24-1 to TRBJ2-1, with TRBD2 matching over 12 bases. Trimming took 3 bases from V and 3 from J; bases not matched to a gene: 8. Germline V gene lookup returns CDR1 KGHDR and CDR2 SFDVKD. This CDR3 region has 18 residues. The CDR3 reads CATSDTTSGSLGYNEQFF. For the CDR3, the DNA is TGTGCCACCAGTGATACGACTAGCGGGAGTTTGGGCTACAATGAGCAGTTCTTC.

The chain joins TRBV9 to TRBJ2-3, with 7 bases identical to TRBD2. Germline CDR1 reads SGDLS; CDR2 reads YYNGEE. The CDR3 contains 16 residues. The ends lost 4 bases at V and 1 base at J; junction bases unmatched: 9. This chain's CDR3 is CASSPPGLAGTDTQYF. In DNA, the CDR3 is TGTGCCAGCAGCCCCCCCGGCCTAGCGGGCACAGATACGCAGTATTTT.

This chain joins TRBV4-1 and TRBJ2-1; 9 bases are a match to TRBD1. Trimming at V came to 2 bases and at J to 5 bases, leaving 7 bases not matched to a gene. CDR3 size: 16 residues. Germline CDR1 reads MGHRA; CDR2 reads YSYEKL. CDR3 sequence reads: CASSQPDRGSHNEQFF. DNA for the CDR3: TGCGCCAGCAGCCAACCGGACAGGGGCAGCCACAATGAGCAGTTCTTC.

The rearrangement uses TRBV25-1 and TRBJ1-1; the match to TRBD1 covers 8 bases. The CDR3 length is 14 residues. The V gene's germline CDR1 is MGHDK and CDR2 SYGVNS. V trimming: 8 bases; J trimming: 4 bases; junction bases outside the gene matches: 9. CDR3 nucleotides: TGTGCCAGCGGACAGGGCTACGATGGCACTGAAGCTTTCTTT. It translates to CASGQGYDGTEAFF.

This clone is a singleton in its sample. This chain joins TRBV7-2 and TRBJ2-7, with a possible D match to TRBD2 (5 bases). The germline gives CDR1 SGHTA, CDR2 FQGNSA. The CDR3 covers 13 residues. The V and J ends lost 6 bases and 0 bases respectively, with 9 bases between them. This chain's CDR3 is CASRFGVSYEQYF. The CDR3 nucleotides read TGTGCCAGCAGATTCGGGGTCTCCTACGAGCAGTACTTC.